This TCR beta chain was identified in a study of technical replicates of blood from a handful of donors. V shed 2 bases and J 11 bases; nucleotides not matched to a gene: 1. The CDR3 contains 11 residues. Per germline, CDR1 SGHNT and CDR2 YYREEE (reference sequence). The repertoire was sequenced with immunoSEQ multiplex PCR; TCRdb's copy has only in-frame clones and lacks some. The table includes roughly 71,000 clones, nearly 97% detected once. V and J are TRBV5-4 and TRBJ2-1; 7 bases align to TRBD1. The receptor was derived from a human donor in good health. Sequencing input: T cells isolated from PBMCs. The chain's CDR3 is CASSLGGQQFF. CDR3 in DNA: TGTGCCAGCAGCTTAGGGGGCCAGCAGTTCTTC. The full variable domain, with the rest looked up from reference TRBV5-4 and TRBJ2-1, is ETGVTQSPTHLIKTRGQQVTLRCSSQSGHNTVSWYQQALGQGPQFIFQYYREEENGRGNFPPRFSGLQFPNYSSELNVNALELDDSALYLCASSLGGQQFFGPGTRLTVL.